This is a list of T cell receptor beta chains from one sample in a study of cytomegalovirus exposure and HLA in healthy donors. TCRdb's table, derived via immunoSEQ multiplex PCR, lists solely in-frame clones and lacks some. The sample lists about 100,000 clones, about four fifths occurring once. The sample comprised PBMCs. The receptors were gathered from a woman in her 70s in good health and CMV-seropositive. The CDR3 runs from the conserved cysteine through the conserved F or W. The D gene is left open where the match is weak. Size tells how often a clone was seen (once, few, many) or the class of an expanded clone, and some rows leave it out.

D: TRBD1
V: TRBV18
J: TRBJ1-2
size: -
CDR3: CASSPQPGQGARGYTF
DNA: TGTGCCAGCTCACCGCAGCCAGGACAGGGGGCGCGTGGCTACACCTTC

D: TRBD1
V: TRBV4-3
J: TRBJ2-3
size: once
CDR3: CASSQEGTATDTQYF
DNA: TGCGCCAGCAGCCAAGAGGGGACAGCGACAGATACGCAGTATTTT

D: -
V: TRBV7-8
J: TRBJ2-7
size: -
CDR3: CASSPRTGTPGASYEQYF
DNA: TGTGCCAGCAGCCCGCGAACCGGGACTCCGGGCGCCAGCTACGAGCAGTACTTC

D: TRBD2
V: TRBV9
J: TRBJ2-3
size: -
CDR3: CASSLGLAGRGTDTQYF
DNA: TGTGCCAGCAGCCTTGGACTAGCGGGAAGGGGCACAGATACGCAGTATTTT

D: -
V: TRBV7-3
J: TRBJ1-1
size: -
CDR3: CASSLGEGNTEAFF
DNA: TGTGCCAGCAGCTTGGGGGAGGGGAACACTGAAGCTTTCTTT

D: -
V: TRBV5-1
J: TRBJ2-7
size: -
CDR3: CASSLSGSRVSYEQYF
DNA: TGCGCCAGCAGCTTAAGTGGGAGCAGAGTCTCCTACGAGCAGTACTTC

D: -
V: TRBV7-2
J: TRBJ1-3
size: -
CDR3: CASSLGTASGNTIYF
DNA: TGTGCCAGCAGCTTAGGGACAGCCTCTGGAAACACCATATATTTT

D: TRBD1
V: TRBV5-1
J: TRBJ2-7
size: few
CDR3: CASSLAGGSSYEQYF
DNA: TGCGCCAGCAGCTTGGCAGGGGGCTCCTCCTACGAGCAGTACTTC

D: -
V: TRBV7-9
J: TRBJ2-2
size: -
CDR3: CASSLGPAGTTKGLRELFF
DNA: TGTGCCAGCAGCTTAGGGCCCGCTGGCACAACTAAGGGGTTACGGGAGCTGTTTTTT

D: -
V: TRBV7-2
J: TRBJ2-3
size: -
CDR3: CASSPPGYTDTQYF
DNA: TGTGCCAGCAGCCCCCCGGGGTACACAGATACGCAGTATTTT

D: -
V: TRBV10-1
J: TRBJ2-3
size: -
CDR3: CASTTGVTDTQYF
DNA: TGCGCCAGCACCACCGGAGTCACAGATACGCAGTATTTT

D: TRBD1
V: TRBV18
J: TRBJ2-5
size: -
CDR3: CASSPRQGNHRETQYF
DNA: TGTGCCAGCTCACCACGACAGGGGAATCATCGAGAGACCCAGTACTTC

D: -
V: TRBV25-1
J: TRBJ1-6
size: -
CDR3: CASSQGYSPLHF
DNA: TGTGCCAGCAGTCAGGGGTATTCACCCCTCCACTTT

D: TRBD1
V: TRBV5-1
J: TRBJ2-7
size: -
CDR3: CASKRGQGAYEQYF
DNA: TGCGCCAGCAAACGAGGCCAGGGGGCTTACGAGCAGTACTTC

D: -
V: TRBV6-6
J: TRBJ2-3
size: -
CDR3: CATTWRVGDTQYF
DNA: TGTGCCACCACGTGGAGGGTTGGAGATACGCAGTATTTT

D: TRBD1
V: TRBV11-2
J: TRBJ2-7
size: -
CDR3: CASSSGGPYEQYF
DNA: TGTGCCAGCAGCTCAGGGGGTCCGTACGAGCAGTACTTC

D: -
V: TRBV28
J: TRBJ2-2
size: -
CDR3: CASTRRTGELFF
DNA: TGTGCCAGCACCCGGCGGACCGGGGAGCTGTTTTTT

D: TRBD2
V: TRBV19
J: TRBJ2-3
size: -
CDR3: CASSIGTSGGPDTQYF
DNA: TGTGCCAGTAGTATCGGGACTAGCGGGGGGCCCGATACGCAGTATTTT

D: -
V: TRBV28
J: TRBJ2-6
size: -
CDR3: CASVRVSSGANVLTF
DNA: TGTGCCAGCGTGAGGGTTAGCTCTGGGGCCAACGTCCTGACTTTC

D: TRBD2
V: TRBV18
J: TRBJ2-3
size: -
CDR3: CASSPLGTSEVTDTQYF
DNA: TGTGCCAGCTCACCCCTCGGGACTAGCGAGGTCACAGATACGCAGTATTTT

D: TRBD2
V: TRBV5-4
J: TRBJ2-7
size: -
CDR3: CASSPGLAGSYEQYF
DNA: TGTGCCAGCAGCCCTGGACTAGCGGGCTCCTACGAGCAGTACTTC

D: -
V: TRBV18
J: TRBJ1-4
size: -
CDR3: CASSPRQGLNEKLFF
DNA: TGTGCCAGCTCACCACGGCAGGGACTTAATGAAAAACTGTTTTTT